The rows below give T cell receptor beta chains drawn from one sample of a study of T cells in Graves' hyperthyroidism and ophthalmopathy. TCRdb recomputed calls from the multiplex PCR reads with MiXCR, one row per CDR3 protein. Among around 720,000 distinct CDR3 sequences listed, 35% were seen once. Sequencing was carried out using blood. These receptors all stem from a woman aged 40 to 50 with Graves' hyperthyroidism. Each CDR3 is given with its conserved first and last residue. The order of the fields is J gene, V gene, CDR3 length, CDR3 protein.

>TRBJ1-2|TRBV15|13
CATSTDSNYGYTF
>TRBJ1-1|TRBV10-3|17
CAISAGQGSPGGTEAFF
>TRBJ2-7|TRBV2|16
CASSYRYRDGTYEQYF
>TRBJ2-5|TRBV7-9|13
CASSMGAEGTQYF
>TRBJ2-7|TRBV10-3|14
CAISDLGQHYEQYF
>TRBJ2-5|TRBV19|15
CASRGDAAMDETQYF
>TRBJ2-5|TRBV29-1|15
CSARSGQGAMKTQYF
>TRBJ1-5|TRBV7-9|17
CASSHRDRLGRNQPQHF
>TRBJ2-2|TRBV14|14
CASSQTRLTGELFF
>TRBJ2-7|TRBV20-1|13
CSAVADRYYEQYF
>NA|TRBV15|13
CATSRDRAHEQYF
>TRBJ2-7|TRBV19|15
CASSIAWGQRYEQYF
>TRBJ2-7|TRBV10-3|14
CAISEVTVAYEQYF
>TRBJ1-4|TRBV25-1|15
CASSEWGTASEKLFF
>TRBJ1-4|TRBV13|15
CASSLWGQSLEKLFF
>TRBJ2-2|TRBV20-1|17
CSASDLSGTSTSGELFF
>TRBJ1-2|TRBV6-5|14
CASRRDTLSYGYTF
>TRBJ1-5|TRBV20-1|15
CSARITGQGAGAQHF
>TRBJ1-2|TRBV12-3/TRBV12-4|18
CASSLSRGLTALNYGYTF
>TRBJ2-7|TRBV2|15
CASSEVLAGSYEQYF
>TRBJ1-2|TRBV5-1|16
CASSFSPGTANYGYTF
>TRBJ1-1|TRBV15|14
CATSRSRQNTEAFF
>TRBJ2-1|TRBV20-1|11
CSARVRDKQFF
>TRBJ1-2|TRBV29-1|13
CSAERQSVYGYTF
>TRBJ1-3|TRBV6-1|13
CASSPAGQNTIYF
>TRBJ2-2|TRBV12-3/TRBV12-4|12
CASSSETGELFF
>TRBJ1-2|TRBV12-3/TRBV12-4|16
CASRRSDPLTNYGYTF
>TRBJ1-1|TRBV12-3/TRBV12-4|14
CASSFRGPASEAFF
>TRBJ2-7|TRBV15|14
CATSSRDRGHEQYF
>TRBJ1-5|TRBV6-2/TRBV6-3|19
CASTLTGQGRGIGNQPQHF
>TRBJ1-4|TRBV4-3|14
CASSRRAGAEKLFF
>TRBJ1-3|TRBV6-6|16
CASSYSRAGSGNTIYF
>TRBJ1-1|TRBV5-1|14
CASSRTGGYTEAFF
>TRBJ2-2|TRBV20-1|15
CSARQGGVSYGELFF
>TRBJ1-1|TRBV7-2|13
CASSFMMNTEAFF
>TRBJ1-2|TRBV5-6|11
CASSPYSGTTF
>TRBJ2-6|TRBV6-5|16
CASSYLTGPRANVLTF
>TRBJ2-5|TRBV10-3|14
CAIKGEGLRETQYF
>TRBJ2-2|TRBV4-3|15
CASSQDRGRVGELFF
>TRBJ1-1|TRBV4-1|12
CASSDKQGEAFF
>TRBJ1-5|TRBV20-1|18
CSARDRASGTGRNQPQHF
>TRBJ1-1|TRBV5-8|13
CASPRDSNTEAFF
>TRBJ1-1|TRBV29-1|13
CSVFGTGSPEAFF
>TRBJ1-2|TRBV4-3|12
CASSQDNGGYTF
>TRBJ2-2|TRBV20-1|16
CSASLGGSLRTGELFF
>TRBJ2-3|TRBV25-1|16
CASSLNLAESTDTQYF
>TRBJ1-2|TRBV19|14
CASSESAAYYGYTF
>TRBJ2-5|TRBV11-2|15
CASSLGGGLGETQYF
>TRBJ1-1|TRBV6-6|14
CATRYLQMNTEAFF
>TRBJ2-7|TRBV7-9|15
CASSSPADNSYEQYF
>TRBJ2-2|TRBV6-1|13
CASSPGTPGSCFF
>TRBJ1-5|TRBV12-3/TRBV12-4|14
CASSPRGPRGPQHF
>TRBJ1-1|TRBV7-9|16
CASSLKGQVMNTEAFF
>TRBJ1-2|TRBV29-1|11
CSVEEGDGYTF
>TRBJ1-1|TRBV15|16
CATSRPTQGMNTEAFF